A few counts support the clone carrying this T cell receptor beta chain. Membership in each cohort depended on participant-reported clinical history. Recovery among Cohort 3 donors was established by two negative PCRs, clearance, or symptom resolution. Original data processing: Amplification of reference gene primers was used by the study to estimate nucleated cell counts. Clones were read by immunoSEQ multiplex PCR, and TCRdb kept only the in-frame ones, dropping some. V, J and clone size are those of that table, while D and trimming were read from the DNA. The data contain under 350,000 clones, around nine tenths of them singletons. The data were taken from a study of blood T cell repertoires in COVID-19. The wider study: Sources were T cells, B-cell-depleted T cells, or PBMCs; the material itself was cDNA or gDNA.

The CDR3 length is 13 residues. The V gene's germline CDR1 is SGHVS and CDR2 FNYEAQ. The germline V and J ends were trimmed by 2 bases and 5 bases, with 9 bases remaining between them. The sequencing input was PBMCs or T cells enriched from blood (not recorded which). This rearrangement joins TRBV7-6 to TRBJ1-1; the D is unclear. The source of this sequence is a woman in her 40s who had recovered from COVID-19. The DNA for the CDR3 is TGTGCCAGCAGCTTACTACGAGGGACTGAAGCTTTCTTT. Translating it yields CASSLLRGTEAFF.